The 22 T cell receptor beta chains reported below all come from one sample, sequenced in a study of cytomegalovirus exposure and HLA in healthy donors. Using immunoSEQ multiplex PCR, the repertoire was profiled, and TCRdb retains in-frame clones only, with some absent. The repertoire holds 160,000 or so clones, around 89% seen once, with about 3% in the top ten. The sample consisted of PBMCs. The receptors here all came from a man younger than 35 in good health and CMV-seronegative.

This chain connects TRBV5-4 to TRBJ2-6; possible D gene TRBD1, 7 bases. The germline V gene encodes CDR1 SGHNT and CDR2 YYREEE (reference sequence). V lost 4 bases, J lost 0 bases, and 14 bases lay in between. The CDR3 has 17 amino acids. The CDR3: CASSAGQSFSGANVLTF. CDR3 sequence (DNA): TGTGCCAGCAGCGCGGGACAGTCCTTCTCTGGGGCCAACGTCCTGACTTTC.

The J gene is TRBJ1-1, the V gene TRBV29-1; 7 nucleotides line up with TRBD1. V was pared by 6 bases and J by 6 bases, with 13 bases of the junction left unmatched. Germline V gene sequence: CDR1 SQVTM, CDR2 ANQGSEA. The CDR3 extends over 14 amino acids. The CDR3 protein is CSVLGARGIAEAFF. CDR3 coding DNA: TGCAGCGTCTTGGGGGCCAGGGGGATCGCTGAAGCTTTCTTT.

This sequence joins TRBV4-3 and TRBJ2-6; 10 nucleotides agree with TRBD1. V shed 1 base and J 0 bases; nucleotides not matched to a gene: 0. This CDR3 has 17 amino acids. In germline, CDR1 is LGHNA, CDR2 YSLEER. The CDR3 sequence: CASSQGTGGSGANVLTF. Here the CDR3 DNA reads TGCGCCAGCAGCCAAGGGACAGGGGGCTCTGGGGCCAACGTCCTGACTTTC.

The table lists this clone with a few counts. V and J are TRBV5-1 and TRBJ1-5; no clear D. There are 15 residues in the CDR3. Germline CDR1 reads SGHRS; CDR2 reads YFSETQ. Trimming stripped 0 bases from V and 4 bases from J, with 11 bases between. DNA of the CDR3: TGCGCCAGCAGCTTGGAATTCGGGAATAATCAGCCCCAGCATTTT. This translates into CASSLEFGNNQPQHF.

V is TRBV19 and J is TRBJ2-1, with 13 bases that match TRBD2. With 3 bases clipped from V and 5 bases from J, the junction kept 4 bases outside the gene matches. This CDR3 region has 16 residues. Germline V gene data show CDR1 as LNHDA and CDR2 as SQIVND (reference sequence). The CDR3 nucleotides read TGTGCCAGTAGTATGGGGACTAGCGGGGCAGACAATGAGCAGTTCTTC. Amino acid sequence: CASSMGTSGADNEQFF.

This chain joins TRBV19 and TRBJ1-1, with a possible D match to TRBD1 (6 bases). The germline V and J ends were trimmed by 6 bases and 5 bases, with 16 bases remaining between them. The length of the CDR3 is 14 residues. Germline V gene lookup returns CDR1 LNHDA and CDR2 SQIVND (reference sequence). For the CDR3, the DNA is TGTGCCAGTAGATGGGGCAGGGGCTATACTGAAGCTTTCTTT. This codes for CASRWGRGYTEAFF.

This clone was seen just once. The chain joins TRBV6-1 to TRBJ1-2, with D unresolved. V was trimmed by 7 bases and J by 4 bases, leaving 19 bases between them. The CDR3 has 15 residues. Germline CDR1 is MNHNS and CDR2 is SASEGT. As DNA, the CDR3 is TGTGCCAGCATTCTTTCGGGAGCGACCCTCTATGGCTACACCTTC. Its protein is CASILSGATLYGYTF.

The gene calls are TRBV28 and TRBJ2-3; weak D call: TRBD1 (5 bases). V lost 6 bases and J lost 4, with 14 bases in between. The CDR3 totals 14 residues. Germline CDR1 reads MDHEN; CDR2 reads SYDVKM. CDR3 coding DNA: TGTGCCAGCAGCATAACTGGGGCCCCAGATACGCAGTATTTT. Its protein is CASSITGAPDTQYF.

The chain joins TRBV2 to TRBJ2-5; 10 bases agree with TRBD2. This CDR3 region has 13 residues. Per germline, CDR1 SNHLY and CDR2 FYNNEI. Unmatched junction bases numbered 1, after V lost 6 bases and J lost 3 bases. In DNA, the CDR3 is TGTGCCAGCAGAAGCGGGAGGGAAGAGACCCAGTACTTC. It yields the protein CASRSGREETQYF.

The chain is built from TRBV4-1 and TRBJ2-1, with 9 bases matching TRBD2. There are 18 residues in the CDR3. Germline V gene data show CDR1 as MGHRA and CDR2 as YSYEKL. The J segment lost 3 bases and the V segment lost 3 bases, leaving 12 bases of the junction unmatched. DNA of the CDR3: TGCGCCAGCAGCCATCTGGCAGGCGGGACTAGCAGCTACAATGAGCAGTTCTTC. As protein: CASSHLAGGTSSYNEQFF.

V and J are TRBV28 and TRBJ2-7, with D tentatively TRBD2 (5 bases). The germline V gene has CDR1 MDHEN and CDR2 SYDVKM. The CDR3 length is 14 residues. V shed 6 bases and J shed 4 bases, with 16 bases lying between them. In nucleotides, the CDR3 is TGTGCCAGCAGCCCGTCGGGGTTCTATTACGAGCAGTACGTC. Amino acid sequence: CASSPSGFYYEQYV.

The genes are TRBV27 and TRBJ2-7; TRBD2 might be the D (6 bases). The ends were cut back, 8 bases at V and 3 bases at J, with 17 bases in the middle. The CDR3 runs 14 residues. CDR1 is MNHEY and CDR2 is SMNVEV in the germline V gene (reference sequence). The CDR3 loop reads CASGLRAGVYEQYF. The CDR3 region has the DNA TGTGCCAGCGGCCTCCGAGCGGGTGTCTACGAGCAGTACTTC.

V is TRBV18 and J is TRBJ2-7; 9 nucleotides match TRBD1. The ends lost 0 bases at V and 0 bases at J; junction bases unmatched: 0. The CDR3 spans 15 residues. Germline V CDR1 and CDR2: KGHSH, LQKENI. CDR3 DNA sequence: TGTGCCAGCTCACCACCGGGACAGGGCTCCTACGAGCAGTACGTC. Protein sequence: CASSPPGQGSYEQYV.

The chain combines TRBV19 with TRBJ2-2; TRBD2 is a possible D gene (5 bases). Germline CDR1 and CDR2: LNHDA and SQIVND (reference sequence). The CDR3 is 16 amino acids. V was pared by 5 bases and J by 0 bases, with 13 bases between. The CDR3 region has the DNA TGTGCCAGTAGTGAGAGTACGCGGGCGAACACCGGGGAGCTGTTTTTT. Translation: CASSESTRANTGELFF.

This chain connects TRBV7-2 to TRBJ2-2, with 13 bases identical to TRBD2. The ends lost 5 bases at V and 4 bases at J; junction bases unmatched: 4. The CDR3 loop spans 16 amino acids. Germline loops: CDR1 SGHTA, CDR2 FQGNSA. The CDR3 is CASSPGLAGATGELFF. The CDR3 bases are TGTGCCAGCAGCCCCGGACTAGCGGGAGCCACCGGGGAGCTGTTTTTT.

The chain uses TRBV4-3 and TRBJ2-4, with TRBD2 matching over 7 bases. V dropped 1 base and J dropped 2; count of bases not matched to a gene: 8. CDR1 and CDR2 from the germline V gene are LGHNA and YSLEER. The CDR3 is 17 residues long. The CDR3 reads CASSQVVGGDSKNIQYF. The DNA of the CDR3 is TGCGCCAGCAGCCAAGTGGTGGGGGGGGATTCCAAAAACATTCAGTACTTC.

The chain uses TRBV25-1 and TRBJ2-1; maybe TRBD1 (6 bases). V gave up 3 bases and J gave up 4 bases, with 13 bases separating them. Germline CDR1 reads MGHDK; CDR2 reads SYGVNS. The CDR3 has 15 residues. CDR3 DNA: TGTGCCAGCAGTGAGGCACAGGGTTTTTACAATGAGCAGTTCTTC. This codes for CASSEAQGFYNEQFF.

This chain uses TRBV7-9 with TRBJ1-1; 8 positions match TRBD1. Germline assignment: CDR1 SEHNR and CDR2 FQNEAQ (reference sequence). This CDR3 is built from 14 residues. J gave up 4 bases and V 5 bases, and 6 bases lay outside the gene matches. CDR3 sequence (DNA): TGTGCCAGCAGCCCACCGGACAGGGTCACTGAAGCTTTCTTT. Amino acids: CASSPPDRVTEAFF.

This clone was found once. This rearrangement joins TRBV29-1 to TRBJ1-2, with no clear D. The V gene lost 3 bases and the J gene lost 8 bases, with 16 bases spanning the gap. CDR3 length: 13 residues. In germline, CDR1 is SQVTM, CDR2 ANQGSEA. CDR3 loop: CSVDAEGERGYTF. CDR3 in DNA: TGCAGCGTTGATGCCGAGGGAGAGCGGGGCTACACCTTC.

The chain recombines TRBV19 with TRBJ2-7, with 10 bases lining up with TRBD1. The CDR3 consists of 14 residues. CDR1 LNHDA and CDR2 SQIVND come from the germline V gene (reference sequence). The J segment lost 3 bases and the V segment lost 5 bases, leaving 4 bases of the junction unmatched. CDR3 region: CASSVGTGDYEQYF. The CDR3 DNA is TGTGCCAGTAGTGTCGGGACAGGGGACTACGAGCAGTACTTC.

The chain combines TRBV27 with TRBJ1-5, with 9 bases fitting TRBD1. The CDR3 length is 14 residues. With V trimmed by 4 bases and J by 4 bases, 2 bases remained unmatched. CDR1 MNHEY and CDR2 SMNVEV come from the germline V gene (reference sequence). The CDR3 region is CASSSDRGNQPQHF. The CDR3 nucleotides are TGTGCCAGCAGTTCGGACAGGGGAAATCAGCCCCAGCATTTT.

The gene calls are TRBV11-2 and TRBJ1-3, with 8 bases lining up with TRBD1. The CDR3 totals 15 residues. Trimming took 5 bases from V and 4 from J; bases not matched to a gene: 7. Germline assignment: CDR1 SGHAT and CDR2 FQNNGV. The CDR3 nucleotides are TGTGCCAGCAGCACCCCGGACAGGGTGGGAAACACCATATATTTT. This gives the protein CASSTPDRVGNTIYF.